This T cell receptor beta chain was captured by sequencing in a study of blood T cell repertoires in COVID-19. Trimming pared 4 bases from V and 6 bases from J, leaving 15 bases between. Germline CDR1 SSHAT, CDR2 FNYEAQ (reference sequence). The CDR3 runs to 15 residues. Repertoires were generated with immunoSEQ multiplex PCR, while TCRdb's copy carries only in-frame clones and drops some. The sample has about 130,000 clones; about 86% are singletons. The V and J genes are TRBV7-7 and TRBJ1-4, with D uncertain. This sequence originates from a woman between 45 and 60 years old with acute or convalescent COVID-19. The specimen sequenced was peripheral blood. The CDR3 DNA reads TGTGCCAGCAGCTCCACGTTGGCTGCAGATGAAAAACTGTTTTTT. Its translation is CASSSTLAADEKLFF.